This T cell receptor beta chain was sequenced for a study of Graves' ophthalmopathy and Graves' hyperthyroidism (dated by TCRdb to about 2018). Background on the whole study: Peripheral blood was collected at initial diagnosis, before any treatment. TCR beta repertoire signatures were used to distinguish Graves' ophthalmopathy from Graves' hyperthyroidism and to predict progression to ophthalmopathy. In total, approximately 130 blood samples were TCR-sequenced: approximately 40 ophthalmopathy, under 85 hyperthyroidism and some 17 hyperthyroidism-to-ophthalmopathy patients. To explore V-J signatures distinguishing ophthalmopathy from hyperthyroidism, a discovery set of about a hundred patients (fewer than 45 ophthalmopathy, about 57 stable hyperthyroidism) was enrolled. For independent validation, a separate cohort was made up of 18 hyperthyroidism patients plus 17 patients who later progressed from hyperthyroidism to ophthalmopathy. T-cell repertoires of thyroid tissue and blood were compared in 5 or 6 hyperthyroidism patients. Following sampling, methimazole starting at 30 mg daily was administered to hyperthyroidism patients, and high-dose intravenous methylprednisolone was administered to ophthalmopathy patients. The roughly 94 discovery patients were randomly split 7:3 into training and test sets. General findings and caveats noted by the study authors: In validation, the model predicted ophthalmopathy progression with more than 55% sensitivity and approximately 75% specificity; fewer than 15 predicted patients were CT-confirmed with GO in a median of approximately 6.2 months. Most of the expanded thyroid clonotypes with a frequency above 0.001 were also detected in blood, and it was suggested that the thyroid immune response may be reflected by blood repertoires. Ophthalmopathy was separated from stable hyperthyroidism by the 13-signature model with just under 90% sensitivity and about 83% specificity in cross-validation and with 80%/75% in the test set. Sample size was not predetermined statistically, and investigators were not blinded to group allocation.

For repertoire sequencing, TCR beta CDR3 regions were amplified from RNA transcripts. The first round was an RT-PCR using HTBI primers with the Qiagen OneStep RT-PCR kit, and this first round was followed by a second-round multiplex PCR, then size selection and purification. Sequencing of the libraries was carried out on an Illumina HiSeq2000 in paired-end mode with 100 bp reads. The study's processing was this. Reads were processed with SOAPnuke, discarding reads with adapters, uncalled bases, mean Phred below 15, or no exact constant-primer or identifier match. COPE v1.2.5 was used to merge the high-quality paired reads. Unique nucleotide sequences were defined as clonotypes and aligned to IMGT TRB V, D and J references using MiTCR v1.1. Analysis was restricted to V-J combinations with a frequency above 0.0001, which covered approximately 99% of repertoires. A TCR clonal expansion and chaos score per V-J combination was defined as the ratio of F50 clonal expansion to chaos observed in the TCRdist matrix. Welch's t-statistics and random forest were used to narrow the features down to 13 V-J combinations, which were then fed into a naive Bayes classifier. Thyroid-blood repertoire similarity was quantified with the Morisita-Horn index. TCRdb redid the processing of the public reads, applying fastp at Q25 and MiXCR, and retained in-frame beta chains. For every CDR3 protein sequence, its rows merge into one entry that carries the most common genes and DNA. TCRdb, not the authors, supplied the V and J calls. The table for this sample lists roughly 380,000 distinct CDR3 sequences; 15% of them were counted only once. The top ten clones comprise roughly 7% of the sample.

Trimming at the junction amounts to 3 bases on V and 0 bases on J, and the germline ends lie 15 bases apart. CDR3 length: 18 amino acids, cysteine to phenylalanine. The sequence is cut down to CDR3 DNA, 54 bases in frame from base 1. In the germline V gene, CDR1 corresponds to SNHLY and CDR2 to FYNNEI. Hyperthyroidism was defined as stable when no progression to ophthalmopathy occurred within 18 months of follow-up. Hyperthyroidism patients were newly diagnosed, were aged 18 to 65 years, and had a disease duration under 2 months. Anyone with other autoimmune diseases, uncontrolled infections, pregnancy or lactation was excluded from the study. Diagnosis relied on clinical symptoms, serum thyroxine, TRAb, thyroid ultrasound and orbital computed tomography. PBMCs were isolated from 8 to 10 ml of fresh peripheral blood by Ficoll-Paque density gradient centrifugation. Trizol reagent was used to extract the total RNA, and its quality was then checked on an Agilent 2100 Bioanalyzer.

The sample holds many counts of this clonotype. Its antigen remains unidentified. Within one base of it there is no much larger clone, and no base qualities were kept. The specimen sequenced was peripheral blood. This clonotype was sampled from a woman aged 18-30 years with stable Graves' hyperthyroidism. Donor details come from another sample of the same person, matched by shared clones. The rearranged chain carries TRBV2 and TRBJ2-6; the D gene identity is not certain. The DNA sequence reads TGTGCCAGCAGTGAGATGGCCAGTTCATTCTCTGGGGCCAACGTCCTGACTTTC. It translates to CASSEMASSFSGANVLTF.